This TCR beta chain was sequenced in a study of blood T cell repertoires in COVID-19. Original processing methods: Quantification of nucleated cells was approximated via reference gene primer amplification. TCRdb's copy holds only in-frame clones and misses some; the assay was immunoSEQ multiplex PCR. V, J and clone size were drawn from that table, and D and trimming were deduced from the DNA. The sample includes 300,000 to 350,000 clones, approximately 91% of them seen just once. Clinical history reported by participants formed the basis on which cohorts were assigned. Participants in the exposed group had met a COVID-19 case in the 2 weeks before joining the study. Material for sequencing was PBMCs or T cells enriched from blood (not recorded which). This TCR came from a woman in her twenties or thirties who had been exposed to COVID-19.

The chain's CDR3 is CASSLAGGSYYEQYF. The CDR3 DNA reads as TGTGCCAGCAGCTTGGCGGGCGGGTCCTATTACGAGCAGTACTTC. The rearrangement links TRBV5-6 to TRBJ2-7; possibly TRBD2 for D (5 bases). CDR1 is SGHDT, CDR2 YYEEEE, per germline. Trimming removed 0 bases at V and 4 bases at J, with 14 bases between. The CDR3 is 15 amino acids.